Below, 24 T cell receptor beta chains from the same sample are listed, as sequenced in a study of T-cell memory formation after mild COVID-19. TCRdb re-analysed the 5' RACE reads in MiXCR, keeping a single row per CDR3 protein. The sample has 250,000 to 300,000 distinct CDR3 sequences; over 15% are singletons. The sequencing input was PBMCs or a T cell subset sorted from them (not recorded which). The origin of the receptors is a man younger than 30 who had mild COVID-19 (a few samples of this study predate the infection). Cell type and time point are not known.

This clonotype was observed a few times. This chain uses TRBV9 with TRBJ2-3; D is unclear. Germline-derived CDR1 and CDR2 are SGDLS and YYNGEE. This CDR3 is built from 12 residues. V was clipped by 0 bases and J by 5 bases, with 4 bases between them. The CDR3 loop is CASSVVVDTQYF. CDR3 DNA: TGTGCCAGCAGCGTAGTGGTAGATACGCAGTATTTT. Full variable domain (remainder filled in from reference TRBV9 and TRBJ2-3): DSGVTQTPKHLITATGQRVTLRCSPRSGDLSVYWYQQSLDQGLQFLIQYYNGEERAKGNILERFSAQQFPDLHSELNLSSLELGDSALYFCASSVVVDTQYFGPGTRLTVL.

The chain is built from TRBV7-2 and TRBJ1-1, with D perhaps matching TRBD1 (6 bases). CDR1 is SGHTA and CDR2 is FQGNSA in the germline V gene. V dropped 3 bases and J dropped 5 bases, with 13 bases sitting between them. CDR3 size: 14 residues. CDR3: CASSLGGATTEAFF. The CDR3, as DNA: TGTGCCAGCAGCTTGGGGGGGGCGACGACTGAAGCTTTCTTT.

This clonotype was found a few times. Here the CDR3 DNA reads TGCGCCAGCAGCCCAATCGGACATTCGAACACCGGGGAGCTGTTTTTT. Its translation: CASSPIGHSNTGELFF. The J gene is TRBJ2-2, the V gene TRBV5-1, with TRBD1 as a possible D gene (5 bases). The V end was cut by 4 bases, the J end by 0 bases, with 13 bases between. CDR1 is SGHRS and CDR2 is YFSETQ in the germline V gene. The CDR3 sequence is 16 residues long.

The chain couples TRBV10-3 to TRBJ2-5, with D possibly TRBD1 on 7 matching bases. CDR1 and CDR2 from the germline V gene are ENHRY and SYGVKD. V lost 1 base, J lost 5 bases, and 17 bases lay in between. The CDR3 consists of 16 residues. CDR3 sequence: CAISELATGAGETQYF. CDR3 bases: TGTGCCATCAGTGAGTTGGCAACAGGGGCGGGGGAGACCCAGTACTTC.

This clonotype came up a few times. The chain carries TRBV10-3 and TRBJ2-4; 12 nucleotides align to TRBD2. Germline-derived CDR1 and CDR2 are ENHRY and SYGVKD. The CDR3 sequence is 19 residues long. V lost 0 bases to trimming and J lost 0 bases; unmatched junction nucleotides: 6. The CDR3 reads CAISESWTSGDLAKNIQYF. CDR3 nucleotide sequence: TGTGCCATCAGTGAGTCCTGGACTAGCGGGGATCTAGCCAAAAACATTCAGTACTTC.

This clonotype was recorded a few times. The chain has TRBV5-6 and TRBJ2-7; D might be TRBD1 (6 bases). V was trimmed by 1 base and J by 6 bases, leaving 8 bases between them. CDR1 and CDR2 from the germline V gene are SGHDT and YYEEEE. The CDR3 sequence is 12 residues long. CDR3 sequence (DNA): TGTGCCAGCAGCTTGTTAGGGGGCGAGCAGTACTTC. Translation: CASSLLGGEQYF.

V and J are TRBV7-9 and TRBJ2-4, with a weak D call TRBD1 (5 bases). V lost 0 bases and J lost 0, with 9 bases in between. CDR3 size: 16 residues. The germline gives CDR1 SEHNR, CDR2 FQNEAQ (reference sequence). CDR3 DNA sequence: TGTGCCAGCAGCTTAGCGGGGCCCATAGCCAAAAACATTCAGTACTTC. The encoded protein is CASSLAGPIAKNIQYF.

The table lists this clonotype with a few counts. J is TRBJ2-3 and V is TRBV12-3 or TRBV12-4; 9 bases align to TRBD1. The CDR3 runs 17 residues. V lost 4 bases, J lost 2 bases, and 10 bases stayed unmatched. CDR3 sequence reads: CASSSADRGYDTDTQYF. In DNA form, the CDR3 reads TGTGCCAGCAGTTCAGCCGACAGGGGGTATGACACAGATACGCAGTATTTT.

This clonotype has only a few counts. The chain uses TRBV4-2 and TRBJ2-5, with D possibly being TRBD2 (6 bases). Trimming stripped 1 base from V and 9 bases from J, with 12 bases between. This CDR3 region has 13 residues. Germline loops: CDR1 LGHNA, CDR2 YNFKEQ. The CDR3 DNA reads TGTGCCAGCAGCCAAGGGACTATTCAGGCCCAGTACTTC. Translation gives CASSQGTIQAQYF.

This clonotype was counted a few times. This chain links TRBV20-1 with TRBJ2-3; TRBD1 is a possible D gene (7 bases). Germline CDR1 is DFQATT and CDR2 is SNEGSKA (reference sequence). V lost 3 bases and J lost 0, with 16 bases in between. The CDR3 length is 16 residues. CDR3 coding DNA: TGCAGTGCTAGGTCAGGGGGGTCCTCTAGCACAGATACGCAGTATTTT. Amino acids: CSARSGGSSSTDTQYF.

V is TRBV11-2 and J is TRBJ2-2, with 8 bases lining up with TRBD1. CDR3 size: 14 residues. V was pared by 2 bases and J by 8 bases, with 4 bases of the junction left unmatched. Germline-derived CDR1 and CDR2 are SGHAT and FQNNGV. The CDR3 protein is CASSLQGASGELFF. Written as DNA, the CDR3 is TGTGCCAGCAGCTTACAGGGGGCAAGTGGGGAGCTGTTTTTT.

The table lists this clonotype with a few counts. Here the CDR3 DNA reads TGTGCCAGCAGTTACTCGACTACGCAGCCCCAGCATTTT. As protein: CASSYSTTQPQHF. V is TRBV6-5 and J is TRBJ1-5, with D unclear. CDR1 and CDR2 from the germline V gene are MNHEY and SVGAGI. Deletions cut 0 bases from V and 7 bases from J, with 7 bases between. The CDR3 totals 13 residues.

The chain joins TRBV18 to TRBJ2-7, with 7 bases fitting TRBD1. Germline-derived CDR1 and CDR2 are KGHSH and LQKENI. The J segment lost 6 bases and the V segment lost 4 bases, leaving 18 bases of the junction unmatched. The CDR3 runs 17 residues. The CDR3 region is CASSRTRGGNPGGEQYV. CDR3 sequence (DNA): TGTGCCAGCTCACGCACCCGAGGCGGAAACCCAGGGGGCGAGCAGTACGTC.

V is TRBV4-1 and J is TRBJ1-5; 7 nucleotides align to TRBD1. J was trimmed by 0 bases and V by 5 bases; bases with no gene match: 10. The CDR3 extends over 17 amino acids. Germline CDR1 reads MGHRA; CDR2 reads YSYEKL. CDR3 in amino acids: CASSFRDSILSNQPQHF. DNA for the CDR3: TGCGCCAGCAGCTTCCGGGACAGTATCCTTAGCAATCAGCCCCAGCATTTT.

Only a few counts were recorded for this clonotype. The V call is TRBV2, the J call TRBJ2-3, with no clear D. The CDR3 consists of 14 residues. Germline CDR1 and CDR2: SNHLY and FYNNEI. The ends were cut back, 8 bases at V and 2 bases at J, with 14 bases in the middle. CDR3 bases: TGTGCCAGCCCCCTGGCAGAAGTCACAGATACGCAGTATTTT. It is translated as CASPLAEVTDTQYF. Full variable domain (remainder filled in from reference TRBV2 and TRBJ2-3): EPEVTQTPSHQVTQMGQEVILRCVPISNHLYFYWYRQILGQKVEFLVSFYNNEISEKSEIFDDQFSVERPDGSNFTLKIRSTKLEDSAMYFCASPLAEVTDTQYFGPGTRLTVL.

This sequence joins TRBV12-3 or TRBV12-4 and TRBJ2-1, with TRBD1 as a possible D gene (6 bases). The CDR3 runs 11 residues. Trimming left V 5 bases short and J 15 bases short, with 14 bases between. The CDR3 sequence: CASSRGQTPFF. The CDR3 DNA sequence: TGTGCCAGCAGTCGAGGACAGACCCCGTTCTTC.

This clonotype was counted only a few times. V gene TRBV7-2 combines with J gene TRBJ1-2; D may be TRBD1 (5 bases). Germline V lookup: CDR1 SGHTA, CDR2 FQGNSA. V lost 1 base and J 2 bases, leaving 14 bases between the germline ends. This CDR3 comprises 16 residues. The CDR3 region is CASSLVGGAVNYGYTF. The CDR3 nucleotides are TGTGCCAGCAGCTTAGTGGGGGGAGCAGTAAACTATGGCTACACCTTC.

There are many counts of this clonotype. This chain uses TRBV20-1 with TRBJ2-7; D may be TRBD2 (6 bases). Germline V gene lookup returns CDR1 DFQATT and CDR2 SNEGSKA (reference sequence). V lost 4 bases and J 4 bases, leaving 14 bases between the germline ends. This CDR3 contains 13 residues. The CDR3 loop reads CSAILANRYEQYF. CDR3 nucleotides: TGCAGTGCTATTCTAGCGAATCGGTACGAGCAGTACTTC.

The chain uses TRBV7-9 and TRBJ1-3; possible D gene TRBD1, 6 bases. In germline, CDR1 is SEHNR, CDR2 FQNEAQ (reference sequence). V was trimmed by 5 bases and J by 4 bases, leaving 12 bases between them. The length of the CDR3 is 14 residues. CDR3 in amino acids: CASSLGGHGNTIYF. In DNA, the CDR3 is TGTGCCAGCAGCCTGGGGGGACACGGAAACACCATATATTTT.

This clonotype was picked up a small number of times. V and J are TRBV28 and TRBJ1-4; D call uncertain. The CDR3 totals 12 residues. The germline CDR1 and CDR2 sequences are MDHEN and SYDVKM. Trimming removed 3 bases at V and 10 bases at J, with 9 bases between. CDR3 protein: CASSLEGGKLFF. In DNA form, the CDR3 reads TGTGCCAGCAGTTTGGAGGGTGGAAAACTGTTTTTT.

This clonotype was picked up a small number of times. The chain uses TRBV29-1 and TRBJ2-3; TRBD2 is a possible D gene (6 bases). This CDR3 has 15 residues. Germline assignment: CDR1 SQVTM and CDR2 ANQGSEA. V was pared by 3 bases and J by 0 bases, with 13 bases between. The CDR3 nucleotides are TGCAGCGTTGAGATCCGGGGGATCAGCACAGATACGCAGTATTTT. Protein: CSVEIRGISTDTQYF.

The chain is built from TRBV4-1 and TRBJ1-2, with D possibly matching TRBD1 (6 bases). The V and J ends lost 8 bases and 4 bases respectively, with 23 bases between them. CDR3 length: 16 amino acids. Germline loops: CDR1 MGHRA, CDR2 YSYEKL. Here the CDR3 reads CASAPGQGIVGYGYTF. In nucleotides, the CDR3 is TGCGCCAGCGCTCCGGGACAAGGAATAGTCGGCTATGGCTACACCTTC.

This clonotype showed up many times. CDR3 sequence (DNA): TGCGCCAGCAGCCAAGGTCAGCTAGCCAAAAACATTCAGTACTTC. This encodes CASSQGQLAKNIQYF. V usage is TRBV4-1 and J usage is TRBJ2-4; the D is unclear. V lost 1 base, J lost 0 bases, and 7 bases lay in between. Germline CDR1 MGHRA, CDR2 YSYEKL. The CDR3 totals 15 residues.

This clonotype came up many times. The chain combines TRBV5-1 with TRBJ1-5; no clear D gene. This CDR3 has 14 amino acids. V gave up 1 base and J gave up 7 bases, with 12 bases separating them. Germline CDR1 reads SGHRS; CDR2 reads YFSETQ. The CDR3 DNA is TGCGCCAGCAGCTTGTACGGTGGTCAGCAGCCCCAGCATTTT. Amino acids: CASSLYGGQQPQHF.